This T cell receptor (beta chain) stems from a study of T-cell memory formation after mild COVID-19. On the study more broadly: TCR clusters mostly belonged to single donors.

Each CDR3 protein gets one entry after TCRdb re-called the 5' RACE reads with MiXCR. The sample comprises more than 450,000 distinct CDR3 sequences, roughly 18% of which are singletons, and 12% rests with the top ten. Study results and caveats: Several responding clones turned up in pre-infection memory, indicating that cross-reactive memory may have taken part. Second-wave clones reaching peak frequency on day 37 lacked confirmed SARS-CoV-2 specificity.

Comment on this clonotype: Its antigen is currently unknown.

CDR3 length: 11 amino acids. With 6 bases removed from V and 11 bases from J, the gap between germline ends came to 13 bases. The chain has TRBV12-3 or TRBV12-4 and TRBJ1-1, with D uncertain. Material: PBMCs or a T cell subset sorted from them (not recorded which). This clonotype originated in an adult woman who had mild COVID-19 (a few samples of this study predate the infection). Cell type and time point are not known. CDR3 loop: CASSFKEFAFF. CDR3 nucleotides: TGTGCCAGCAGCTTTAAGGAGTTTGCTTTCTTT.